The clone carrying this T cell receptor beta chain was counted ten times or more. This record comes from a study of neurological immune-mediated disorders. The cDNA was synthesized by 5'RACE incorporating 10-nucleotide random UMIs. Every sequencing run generated in excess of 180 million TCR-beta sequences. These sequences covered 15-18 subjects. Using its own MiXCR run on the 5' RACE reads, TCRdb lists one record per CDR3 protein. This sample has approximately 48,000 distinct CDR3 sequences, with approximately 10% found just once. Germline loops: CDR1 SEHNR, CDR2 FQNEAQ (reference sequence). The CDR3 loop spans 15 amino acids. Trimming took off 4 bases at V and 5 bases at J, with 17 bases between the two ends.

V gene TRBV7-9 combines with J gene TRBJ2-5, with D perhaps TRBD2 (5 bases). Sequencing was done on a sample of PBMCs. This sequence originates from a man between 70 and 80 years old with HTLV-1-associated myelopathy (HAM/TSP). CDR3 DNA sequence: TGTGCCAGCAGCTCCGATAGCGCCGCCGCGGAGACCCAGTACTTC. Translating it yields CASSSDSAAAETQYF.